Sequencing of this T cell receptor (beta chain) was carried out in a study of tissue T cells after allogeneic stem cell transplantation. Overall study findings and caveats: Motif-based clustering found tissue-specific repertoire signatures shared across patients, though few clones were shared.

With regard to this clone: Its specificity is unknown.

The CDR3 is made up of 12 amino acids. Germline V gives CDR1 GTSNPN, CDR2 SVGIG (reference sequence). Trimming cost V 5 bases and J 8 bases, with 12 bases left between them. Libraries were prepared by immunoSEQ multiplex PCR; TCRdb keeps only in-frame clonotypes and omits some of them. This sample has about 26,000 clones, with about 90% found just once. This sample comprised blood, obtained before transplantation. The clonotype comes from a male donor older than 55 who later had graft-versus-host disease after an allogeneic stem cell transplant. This chain links TRBV30 with TRBJ1-4; D gene uncertain. The CDR3 here is CAWGPPGEKLFF. As DNA, the CDR3 is TGTGCCTGGGGACCTCCGGGGGAAAAACTGTTTTTT. Drawing the rest from reference TRBV30 and TRBJ1-4, the complete variable domain is SQTIHQWPATLVQPVGSPLSLECTVEGTSNPNLYWYRQAAGRGLQLLFYSVGIGQISSEVPQNLSASRPQDRQFILSSKKLLLSDSGFYLCAWGPPGEKLFFGSGTQLSVL.